This entry lists 4 T cell receptor beta chains sequenced from one sample in a study of shared clonotypes between healthy human individuals. Sequencing used immunoSEQ multiplex PCR; TCRdb keeps in-frame clones, though not all of them. The profile shows roughly 2,300,000 clones, around 92% of them singletons. The sample was naive CD4+ T cells from PBMCs. Subset described: CD45RA+ positively selected. The source of these receptors is a man aged 18 to 35 in good health. Some clones in this sample may be carry-over from other donors' samples.

CDR3 in DNA: TGCGCCAGCAGTGGGCCAGGGGCCAATCAGCCCCAGCATTTT. It translates to CASSGPGANQPQHF. The gene calls are TRBV10-2 and TRBJ1-5; possibly TRBD1 for D (6 bases). V was shortened by 4 bases and J by 3 bases, with 10 bases between the two germline ends. Germline CDR1 is WSHSY and CDR2 is SAAADI. The CDR3 sequence is 14 residues long.

Comment on this clone: The sample has other DNA sequences that encode this CDR3 too. The rearrangement uses TRBV6-5 and TRBJ2-5, with D hard to call. V lost 2 bases, J lost 1 base, and 8 bases lay in between. The germline gives CDR1 MNHEY, CDR2 SVGAGI. The CDR3 is 14 residues long. The CDR3: CASSYGPLQETQYF. The CDR3 bases are TGTGCCAGCAGTTACGGACCCCTCCAAGAGACCCAGTACTTC.

The rearrangement links TRBV6-6 to TRBJ1-4, with 9 bases fitting TRBD1. V lost 5 bases to trimming and J lost 6 bases; unmatched junction nucleotides: 7. CDR1 and CDR2 from the germline V gene are MNHNY and SVGAGI (reference sequence). This CDR3 has 15 amino acids. The CDR3 sequence is CASSDRDRVDEKLFF. CDR3 nucleotide sequence: TGTGCCAGCAGTGACCGGGACAGGGTAGATGAAAAACTGTTTTTT.

This chain links TRBV28 with TRBJ1-1; 8 bases are a match to TRBD1. Trimming at V came to 6 bases and at J to 3 bases, leaving 6 bases not matched to a gene. The CDR3 length is 14 residues. CDR1 MDHEN and CDR2 SYDVKM come from the germline V gene. The CDR3 DNA reads as TGTGCCAGCAGCCCGGGACAGGCAGACACTGAAGCTTTCTTT. Translating gives CASSPGQADTEAFF.